The present entry profiles one T cell receptor (beta chain) with its context. These data belong to a study of blood T cell repertoires in COVID-19. Study in general: The study drew acute and convalescent COVID-19 samples from the United States, Italy and Spain. In each case, the material was cDNA or gDNA derived from T cells, B-cell-depleted T cells, or PBMCs.

From germline, CDR1 is SGHVS and CDR2 FNYEAQ. The CDR3 sequence is 16 residues long. V trimming: 5 bases; J trimming: 1 base; junction bases outside the gene matches: 7. In the original processing: Reference gene primers were amplified, and this amplification served to estimate nucleated cell counts. Only in-frame clones appear in the TCRdb table, and some are missing; sequencing was by immunoSEQ multiplex PCR. V and J calls plus clone size are reproduced from that table; the DNA served to infer D and trimming. The sample lists 75,000 to 90,000 clones, around 91% seen once, with under 2% in the top ten.

The chain combines TRBV7-6 with TRBJ1-4; TRBD1 matches at 7 bases. Sequenced input: peripheral blood. This sequence originates from a woman between 50 and 59 years old in a cohort sampled during active COVID-19. CDR3 in DNA: TGTGCCAGCAGCCCCCCCCGACAGGGAACTAATGAAAAACTGTTTTTT. Amino acids: CASSPPRQGTNEKLFF.